The source of this T cell receptor (beta chain) is a study of control samples from healthy donors and cancer patients. Only in-frame clones appear in the TCRdb table, and some are missing; sequencing was by immunoSEQ multiplex PCR. Among under 150,000 clones listed, more than 85% were seen once. Germline CDR1 is SGHTA and CDR2 is FQGNSA. The CDR3 spans 14 residues. Trimming removed 3 bases at V and 3 bases at J, with 12 bases between. Sequenced sample: PBMCs. V is TRBV7-2 and J is TRBJ2-7; possibly TRBD1 or TRBD2 for D (5 bases each). This receptor was identified in a man in his fifties with head and neck cancer. The CDR3 sequence is CASSFRDGIYEQYF. The CDR3 nucleotides are TGTGCCAGCAGCTTCCGGGACGGGATCTACGAGCAGTACTTC.